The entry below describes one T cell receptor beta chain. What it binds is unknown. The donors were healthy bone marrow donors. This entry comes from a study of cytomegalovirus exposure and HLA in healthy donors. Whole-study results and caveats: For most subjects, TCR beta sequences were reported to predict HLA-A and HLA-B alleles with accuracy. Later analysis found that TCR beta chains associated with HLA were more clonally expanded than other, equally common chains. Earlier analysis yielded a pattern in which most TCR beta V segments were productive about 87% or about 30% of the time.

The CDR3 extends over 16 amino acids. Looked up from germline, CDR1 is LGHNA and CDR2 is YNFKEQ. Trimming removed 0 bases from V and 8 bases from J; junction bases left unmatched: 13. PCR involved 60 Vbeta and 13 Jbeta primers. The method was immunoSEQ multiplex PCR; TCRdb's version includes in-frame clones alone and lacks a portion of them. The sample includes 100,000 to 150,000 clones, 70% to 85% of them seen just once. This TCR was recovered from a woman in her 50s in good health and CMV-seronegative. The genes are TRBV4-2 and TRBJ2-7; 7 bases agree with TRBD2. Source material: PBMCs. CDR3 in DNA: TGTGCCAGCAGCCAAGAAGCCAACGGGGGAGGGGTGAAGCAGTACTTC. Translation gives CASSQEANGGGVKQYF.